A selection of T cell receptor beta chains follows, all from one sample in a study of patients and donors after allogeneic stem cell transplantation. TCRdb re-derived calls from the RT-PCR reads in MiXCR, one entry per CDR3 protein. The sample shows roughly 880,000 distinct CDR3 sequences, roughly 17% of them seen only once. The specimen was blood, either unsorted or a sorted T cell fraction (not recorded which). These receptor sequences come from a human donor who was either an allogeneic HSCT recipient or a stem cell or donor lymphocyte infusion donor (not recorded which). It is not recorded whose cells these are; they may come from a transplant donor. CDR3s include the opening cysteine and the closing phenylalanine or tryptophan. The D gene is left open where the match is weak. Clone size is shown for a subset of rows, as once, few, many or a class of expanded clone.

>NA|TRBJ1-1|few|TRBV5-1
TGCGCCAGCAGCCCCACCTGGACAGAGATCACTGAAGCTTTCTTT
CASSPTWTEITEAFF
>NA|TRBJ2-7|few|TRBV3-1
TGTGCCAGCAGCCACCTGGGCAAGACCTACGAGCAGTACTTC
CASSHLGKTYEQYF
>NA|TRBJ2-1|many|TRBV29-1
TGCAGCGTCGCCGGACGAGACAATGAGCAGTTCTTC
CSVAGRDNEQFF
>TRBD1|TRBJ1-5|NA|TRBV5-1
TGCGCCAGCAGCTTGGGGACAGGGGGCGTCTCTCAGCCCCAGCATTTT
CASSLGTGGVSQPQHF
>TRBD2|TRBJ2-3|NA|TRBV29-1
TGCAGCGCCGCGGGAGCGCCTCCAGATACGCAGTATTTT
CSAAGAPPDTQYF
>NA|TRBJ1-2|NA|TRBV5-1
TGCGCCAGCACGGCACAGGAGAACTATGGCTACACCTTC
CASTAQENYGYTF
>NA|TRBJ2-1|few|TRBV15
TGTGCCACCAGCAGTAGCGGATACAATGAGCAGTTCTTC
CATSSSGYNEQFF
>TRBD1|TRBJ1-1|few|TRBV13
TGTGCCAGCAGTCTCCCCCAGGGGGCATGGACTGAAGCTTTCTTT
CASSLPQGAWTEAFF
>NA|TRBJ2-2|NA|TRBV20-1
TGCAGTGCTAGAGATCGACTTATCACCGGGGAGCTGTTTTTT
CSARDRLITGELFF
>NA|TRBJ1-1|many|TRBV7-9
TGTGCCAGCAGCCGGGGCGTTTGGAACACTGAAGCTTTCTTT
CASSRGVWNTEAFF
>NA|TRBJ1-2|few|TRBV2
TGTGCCAGCGGCAGGGTTGATGGCTACACCTTC
CASGRVDGYTF
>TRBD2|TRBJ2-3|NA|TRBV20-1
TGCAGTGCTGAGGGACTAGCGGTTCTAGATACGCAGTATTTT
CSAEGLAVLDTQYF
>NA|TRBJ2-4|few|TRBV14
TGTGCCAGCAGCCAAGGGTGGCTAGACCATTTAGCCAAAAACATTCAGTACTTC
CASSQGWLDHLAKNIQYF
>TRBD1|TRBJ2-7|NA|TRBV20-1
TGCAGTGCTAGAGTAGGGGGCCGCGACGAGCAGTACTTC
CSARVGGRDEQYF
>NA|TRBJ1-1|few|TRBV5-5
TGTGCCAGCAGCTCCACGCCAGGGTGGACTGAAGCTTTCTTT
CASSSTPGWTEAFF
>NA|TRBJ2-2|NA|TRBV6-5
TGTGCCAGCAGTTGGTGGGGGATGAACACCGGGGAGCTGTTTTTT
CASSWWGMNTGELFF
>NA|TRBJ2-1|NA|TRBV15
TGTGCCATGAGCGACAGGCCCTTTAATGAGCAGTTCTTC
CAMSDRPFNEQFF
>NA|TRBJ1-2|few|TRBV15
TGTGCCACCAGCAGAGATGGGGGGAACTATGGCTACACCTTC
CATSRDGGNYGYTF
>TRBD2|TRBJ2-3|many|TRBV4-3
TGCGCCAGCAGCCAAGTGAGGCGGGGGGCTTCCACAGATACGCAGTATTTT
CASSQVRRGASTDTQYF
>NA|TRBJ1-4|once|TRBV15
TGTGCCACCAGCAGAGTTAGAGAAAAACTGTTTTTT
CATSRVREKLFF
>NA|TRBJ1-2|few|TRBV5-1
TGCGCCAGCACTTTGGGTAGTGGCAGCAACTATGGCTACACCTTC
CASTLGSGSNYGYTF
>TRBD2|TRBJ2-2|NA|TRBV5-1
TGCGCCAGCAGACGTAGGACTAGCGGGGGCCACACCGGGGAGCTGTTTTTT
CASRRRTSGGHTGELFF
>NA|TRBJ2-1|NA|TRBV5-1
TGCGCCAGCAGCTTGCGGCTCGGGAGCTCCTACAATGAGCAGTTCTTC
CASSLRLGSSYNEQFF
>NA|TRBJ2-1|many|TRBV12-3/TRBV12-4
TGTGCCAGCAGTTTAATGTTGCCAAATGAGCAGTTCTTC
CASSLMLPNEQFF
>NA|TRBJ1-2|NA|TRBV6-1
TGTGCCAGCAGTCCAACCTGGAAAAAGGTCTCGAACTATGGCTACACCTTC
CASSPTWKKVSNYGYTF
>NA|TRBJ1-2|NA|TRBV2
TGTGCCAGCGAAGCTAACTATGGCTACACCTTC
CASEANYGYTF
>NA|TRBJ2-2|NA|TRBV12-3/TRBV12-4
TGTGCCAGCAGTTTATCCGTGACAGCTAAAAACACCGGGGAGCTGTTTTTT
CASSLSVTAKNTGELFF
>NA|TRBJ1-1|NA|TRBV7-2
TGTGCCAGCAGCACAGCTTTGGGGGACACTGAAGCTTTCTTT
CASSTALGDTEAFF
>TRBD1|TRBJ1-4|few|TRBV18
TGTGCCAGCTCACCGGGATTGAACAGGGGGCGCAGAGAAAAACTGTTTTTT
CASSPGLNRGRREKLFF
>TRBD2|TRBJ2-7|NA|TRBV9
TGTGCCAGCAGCGTGGACGGGAGGGCCCGGGACGAGCAGTACTTC
CASSVDGRARDEQYF
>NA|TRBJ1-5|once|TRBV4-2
TGTGCCAGCAGCGACAGTAAGAATCAGCCCCAGCATTTT
CASSDSKNQPQHF
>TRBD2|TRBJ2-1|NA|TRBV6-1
TGTGCCAGCAGTCCGACCGGGGGGGGAAACAATGAGCAGTTCTTC
CASSPTGGGNNEQFF
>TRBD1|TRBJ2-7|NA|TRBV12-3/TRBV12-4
TGTGCCAGCAGTTTAGCGGGACAGCGCTACGAGCAGTACTTC
CASSLAGQRYEQYF
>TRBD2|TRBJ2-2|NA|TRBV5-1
TGCGCCAGCAGCTTGGGACTAGCGGGGAAATTGGCCGGGGAGCTGTTTTTT
CASSLGLAGKLAGELFF
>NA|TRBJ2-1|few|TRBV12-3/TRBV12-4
TGTGCCAGCGGGATCGGCTACAATGAGCAGTTCTTC
CASGIGYNEQFF
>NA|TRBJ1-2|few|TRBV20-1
TGCAGTGCTAAGGACGGAGAGGGCTACACCTTC
CSAKDGEGYTF
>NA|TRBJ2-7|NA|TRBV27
TGTGCCAGCAGTTTATCTCGGACACAGATTACGGAGCAGTACTTC
CASSLSRTQITEQYF
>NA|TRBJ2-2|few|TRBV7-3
TGTGCCAGCAGCCTCCAGGCAGGCACCGGGGAGCTGTTTTTT
CASSLQAGTGELFF
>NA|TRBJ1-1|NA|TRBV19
TGTGCCAGTAGTATAGGTCAGGGCGGGGGTACTGAAGCTTTCTTT
CASSIGQGGGTEAFF
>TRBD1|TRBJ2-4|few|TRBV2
TGTGCCAGCATCGACCCCAGGGGGCACGCCAAAAACATTCAGTACTTC
CASIDPRGHAKNIQYF
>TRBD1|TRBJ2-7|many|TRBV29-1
TGCAGCGTTGCACAGGGGGGCTCCTACGAGCAGTACTTC
CSVAQGGSYEQYF
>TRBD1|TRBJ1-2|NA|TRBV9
TGTGCCAGCAGCCCCCACACAGACAGGGTAAACTATGGCTACACCTTC
CASSPHTDRVNYGYTF
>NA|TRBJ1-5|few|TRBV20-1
TGCAGTGCTAGGTATAGCAATCAGCCCCAGCATTTT
CSARYSNQPQHF
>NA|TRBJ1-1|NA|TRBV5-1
TGCGCCAGCAGCTTCGGGGGCACTTCGAACACTGAAGCTTTCTTT
CASSFGGTSNTEAFF
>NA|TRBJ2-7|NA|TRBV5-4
TGTGCCAGCAGTTCTCGACGCATCCGCTCCTACGAGCAGTACTTC
CASSSRRIRSYEQYF
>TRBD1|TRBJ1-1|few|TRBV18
TGTGCCAGCTCACCCGACAGGGTAGCTTTCTTT
CASSPDRVAFF
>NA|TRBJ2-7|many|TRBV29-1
TGCAGCGCCGTACAGGGCATTCGGAACGAGCAGTACTTC
CSAVQGIRNEQYF
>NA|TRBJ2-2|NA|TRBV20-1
TGCAGTGCTAGAGATCCGGCGACCGGGGAGCTGTTTTTT
CSARDPATGELFF
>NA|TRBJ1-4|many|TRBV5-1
TGCGCCAGCAGCTTGATGGAGGGAGGGGAAAAACTGTTTTTT
CASSLMEGGEKLFF
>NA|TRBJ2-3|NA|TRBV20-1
TGCAGTGCTAGAGTCCTGCCTGACAACACAGATACGCAGTATTTT
CSARVLPDNTDTQYF
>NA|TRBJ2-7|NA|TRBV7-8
TGTGCCAGCAGCCCGCCTTGGGGGCGGTCCTACGAGCAGTACTTC
CASSPPWGRSYEQYF
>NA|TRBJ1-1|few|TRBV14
TGTGCCAGCAGCCCGGACAGCCGCGCTGAAGCTTTCTTT
CASSPDSRAEAFF
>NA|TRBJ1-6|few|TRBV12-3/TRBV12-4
TGTGCCAGCAGTTTGAGTAACAGGGCGGCCTATAATTCACCCCTCCACTTT
CASSLSNRAAYNSPLHF
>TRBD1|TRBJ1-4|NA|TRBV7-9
TGTGCCAGCAGCTATCGAGGGGGACAGGATGAAAAACTGTTTTTT
CASSYRGGQDEKLFF
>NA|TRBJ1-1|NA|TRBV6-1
TGTGCCAGCAGGGGGGAGCTACCTGATACTGAAGCTTTCTTT
CASRGELPDTEAFF
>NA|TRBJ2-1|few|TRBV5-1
TGCGCCAGCGGTAGTGGGGGAACCTCCTACAATGAGCAGTTCTTC
CASGSGGTSYNEQFF
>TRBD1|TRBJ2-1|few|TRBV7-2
TGTGCCAGCAGCTTATGGGACAGGGGGAGTAATGAGCAGTTCTTC
CASSLWDRGSNEQFF